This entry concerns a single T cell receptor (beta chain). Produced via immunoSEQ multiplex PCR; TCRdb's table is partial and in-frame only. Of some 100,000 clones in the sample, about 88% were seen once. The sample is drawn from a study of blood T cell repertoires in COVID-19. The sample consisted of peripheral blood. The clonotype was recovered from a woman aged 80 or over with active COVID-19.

CDR3 sequence: CATSDRDCRELFF. The CDR3 DNA is TGTGCCACTTCGGACAGGGATTGTAGGGAGCTGTTTTTT. This rearrangement joins TRBV5-3 to TRBJ2-2; TRBD1 matches 8 bases. TRBV5-3 is annotated as an ORF whose role is uncertain. CDR3 size: 13 residues. Unmatched junction bases numbered 10, after V lost 9 bases and J lost 9 bases.